Each of the 13 T cell receptor beta chains below was sequenced from the same sample in a study of CD8 T cells in Susac syndrome (dated 2019 in TCRdb). Library preparation used the immunoSEQ multiplex PCR assay. RNA was extracted with the RNeasy kit and about 0.5 to 1 ug was reverse transcribed using random hexamers. The public reads were reanalyzed by TCRdb: fastp trimming at Q25, MiXCR alignment, in-frame beta chains only. CDR3 protein sequences are deduplicated, and each keeps its most common genes and DNA. The sample profile shows more than 95,000 distinct CDR3 sequences; more than 90% of them were found once. The ten largest clones take up over 0.065% of the sample. The sequencing sample was made of CD4+ T cells from PBMCs. These TCRs come from a human donor in good health.

The V call is TRBV20-1, the J call TRBJ2-7; unclear D gene. The CDR3 is 17 residues long. CDR1 and CDR2 (germline): DFQATT, SNEGSKA (reference sequence). Trimming removed 5 bases from V and 6 bases from J, with 29 bases in between. The CDR3 loop reads CSALKLQDIWAPFEQYF. The CDR3 coding sequence is TGCAGTGCTCTGAAGCTGCAGGATATTTGGGCACCTTTCGAGCAGTACTTC.

V is TRBV5-6 and J is TRBJ1-1; D perhaps matches TRBD1 (5 bases). The CDR3 extends over 11 amino acids. The germline gives CDR1 SGHDT, CDR2 YYEEEE. V lost 6 bases, J lost 8 bases, and 11 bases lay in between. Written as DNA, the CDR3 is TGTGCCAGCACCCGAGGACAAGAAGCTTTCTTT. Protein product: CASTRGQEAFF.

CDR3 residues: CAWTQTSGRRFDEQFF. The CDR3 region has the DNA TGTGCCTGGACCCAGACTAGCGGGAGACGCTTTGATGAGCAGTTCTTC. The chain links TRBV30 to TRBJ2-1, with 12 bases lining up with TRBD2. CDR1 is GTSNPN and CDR2 is SVGIG in the germline V gene (reference sequence). The CDR3 is made up of 16 amino acids. Trimming took 4 bases from V and 8 from J; bases not matched to a gene: 12.

The V call is TRBV6-5, the J call TRBJ2-2, with D possibly being TRBD1 (6 bases). Trimming removed 6 bases at V and 5 bases at J, with 10 bases between. Per the germline V gene, CDR1 is MNHEY and CDR2 is SVGAGI. CDR3 length: 13 residues. The CDR3 spells CASRGGSTGELFF. CDR3 DNA sequence: TGTGCCAGCAGAGGGGGTAGTACCGGGGAGCTGTTTTTT.

The chain couples TRBV7-8 to TRBJ2-7; 9 bases map to TRBD2. Losses at the gene ends were 5 bases for V and 1 base for J; bases not matched to a gene: 9. CDR1 and CDR2 from the germline V gene are SGHVS and FQNEAQ. The CDR3 totals 16 residues. The CDR3 sequence is CASSPYRLAGSYEQYF. The CDR3 DNA follows: TGTGCCAGCAGCCCCTATAGGCTAGCGGGATCCTACGAGCAGTACTTC.

This clonotype has only one observation. V and J are TRBV2 and TRBJ1-6; D ambiguous. V lost 3 bases and J 7 bases, leaving 16 bases between the germline ends. Germline CDR1 is SNHLY and CDR2 is FYNNEI. CDR3 length: 16 amino acids. CDR3 in amino acids: CASSDVGPRENSPLHF. The CDR3 nucleotides are TGTGCCAGCAGTGATGTCGGTCCAAGGGAGAATTCACCCCTCCACTTT.

V usage is TRBV5-1 and J usage is TRBJ1-1; a weak D match, TRBD1 (5 bases). Germline V gene lookup returns CDR1 SGHRS and CDR2 YFSETQ. The V and J ends lost 6 bases and 4 bases respectively, with 13 bases between them. This CDR3 has 13 residues. CDR3 DNA: TGCGCCAGCAAACCCAGGGAAGGCACTGAAGCTTTCTTT. As protein: CASKPREGTEAFF.

The chain employs TRBV19 and TRBJ2-1, with 8 bases that match TRBD2. This CDR3 is 15 amino acids long. Germline CDR1 is LNHDA and CDR2 is SQIVND (reference sequence). V lost 3 bases to trimming and J lost 5 bases; unmatched junction nucleotides: 6. CDR3 nucleotide sequence: TGTGCCAGTAGTATCGTACTAGCGGAGCACAATGAGCAGTTCTTC. Translation: CASSIVLAEHNEQFF.

This chain joins TRBV20-1 and TRBJ1-3, with TRBD1 identical over 7 bases. Germline V gene sequence: CDR1 DFQATT, CDR2 SNEGSKA (reference sequence). V shed 7 bases and J 7 bases; nucleotides not matched to a gene: 7. This CDR3 is built from 12 residues. The CDR3: CSGTTGPNTIYF. CDR3 sequence (DNA): TGCAGTGGGACGACAGGGCCCAACACCATATATTTT.

This chain uses TRBV4-3 with TRBJ2-1, with D perhaps TRBD1 (5 bases). V was clipped by 5 bases and J by 7 bases, with 18 bases between them. The CDR3 has 15 residues. CDR1 LGHNA and CDR2 YSLEER come from the germline V gene. CDR3 residues: CASSYDWGDSNEQFF. The CDR3 nucleotides are TGCGCCAGCAGCTACGACTGGGGCGACTCGAATGAGCAGTTCTTC.

The V gene is TRBV11-2, the J gene TRBJ2-7; either TRBD1 or TRBD2 may supply D (5 bases each). Germline V gene lookup returns CDR1 SGHAT and CDR2 FQNNGV. CDR3 length: 16 residues. The ends were cut back, 0 bases at V and 3 bases at J, with 15 bases in the middle. Here the CDR3 reads CASSLEFQGRSYEQYF. The CDR3 bases are TGTGCCAGCAGCTTAGAATTTCAGGGACGGAGCTACGAGCAGTACTTC.

The chain carries TRBV27 and TRBJ2-7, with D perhaps matching TRBD1 or TRBD2 (5 bases each). The V gene lost 4 bases and the J gene lost 5 bases, with 15 bases spanning the gap. This CDR3 has 14 residues. Germline CDR1 MNHEY, CDR2 SMNVEV (reference sequence). The CDR3 loop reads CASSWGLLGHEQYF. The CDR3 DNA sequence: TGTGCCAGCAGTTGGGGGTTGTTAGGACACGAGCAGTACTTC.

V gene TRBV6-5 combines with J gene TRBJ2-5; D not certain. CDR1 is MNHEY, CDR2 SVGAGI, per germline. Trimming took off 7 bases at V and 3 bases at J, with 12 bases between the two ends. The CDR3 length is 13 residues. The CDR3 DNA sequence: TGTGCCAGCACCACAAACCGGGAAGAGACCCAGTACTTC. Translated, it gives CASTTNREETQYF.